Reported below is one T cell receptor (beta chain). Antigen unknown. The ends lost 4 bases at V and 5 bases at J; junction bases unmatched: 6. The CDR3 loop spans 13 amino acids. Germline-derived CDR1 and CDR2 are GTSNPN and SVGIG (reference sequence). 13 Jbeta primers and 60 Vbeta primers were used for the PCR. The protocol was immunoSEQ multiplex PCR, while the TCRdb copy is restricted to in-frame clones and leaves out a portion. This sample has about 130,000 clones, with approximately 81% found just once. This record belongs to a study of cytomegalovirus exposure and HLA in healthy donors. Study findings and constraints: Analyses of presence and absence presupposed an approximately uniform sequencing depth across donors.

The chain links TRBV30 to TRBJ2-7; 9 bases match TRBD1. The sequenced material came from PBMCs. This clonotype originated in a man between 18 and 29 years old in good health and CMV-seropositive. The CDR3 loop is CAWNPGQGHEQYF. CDR3 bases: TGTGCCTGGAATCCGGGACAGGGCCACGAGCAGTACTTC. Using reference TRBV30 and TRBJ2-7 for the parts outside the CDR3, the full variable domain is SQTIHQWPATLVQPVGSPLSLECTVEGTSNPNLYWYRQAAGRGLQLLFYSVGIGQISSEVPQNLSASRPQDRQFILSSKKLLLSDSGFYLCAWNPGQGHEQYFGPGTRLTVT.